The table lists the clone carrying this T cell receptor beta chain with a few counts. Its antigen is unidentified. With template switching, a universal primer site was added, and the cDNA carried unique molecular identifiers. In TCRdb, the 5' RACE reads were re-called with MiXCR into one record per CDR3 protein. This sample has fewer than 550,000 distinct CDR3 sequences; around an eighth occur once, and the top ten carry about 0.94%. This record comes from a study of identical twins. Study observations and caveats: With beta out-of-frame sequences, excess sharing by twins was weaker.

These sequences were also reported in another study, on yellow fever vaccine responses in identical twins.

Specimen: CD4+ T cells sorted from blood. The source is a woman aged 18-29 years in good health.

Here the CDR3 reads CASSLYPGLANTGELFF. DNA of the CDR3: TGTGCCAGCAGCTTATATCCGGGATTGGCGAACACCGGGGAGCTGTTTTTT. The gene calls are TRBV11-2 and TRBJ2-2, with D perhaps matching TRBD2 (5 bases). V was shortened by 2 bases and J by 0 bases, with 13 bases between the two germline ends. CDR3 length: 17 amino acids. In germline, CDR1 is SGHAT, CDR2 FQNNGV.